This TCR beta chain originates from a study of PD-1 blockade in classical Hodgkin lymphoma. About the research overall: Nivolumab was administered to patients intravenously at 3 mg/kg every 2 weeks.

On this clone itself: Its antigen is currently unknown.

TCRdb's copy holds only in-frame clones and misses some; the assay was immunoSEQ multiplex PCR. There are roughly 21,000 clones in the sample; 70% to 80% occur only once, and less than 20% lies in the top ten. Time point specified: cycle 4 day 1 (C4D1), after less than 7 weeks of nivolumab. Every single patient, without exception, relapsed after autologous stem cell transplantation, and brentuximab vedotin exposure varied. Complete response, partial response or progressive disease constituted the best response categories observed. CDR3 length equals 12 residues. The germline CDR1 and CDR2 sequences are MNHEY and SMNVEV (reference sequence). Trimming stripped 8 bases from V and 8 bases from J, with 13 bases between. General observations from the study: Patients who initiated nivolumab within 1 year of ASCT were excluded. Complete responders possessed baseline diversity comparable to newly diagnosed patients.

The chain recombines TRBV27 with TRBJ2-1, with D perhaps TRBD2 (6 bases). The TCR sequence derives from a human donor with classical Hodgkin lymphoma. This specimen was peripheral blood mononuclear cells (PBMCs), taken before the fourth cycle of nivolumab. The CDR3 nucleotides are TGTGCCAGCGGGCGGGATATGGATGAGCAGTTCTTC. It is translated as CASGRDMDEQFF.